These 15 T cell receptor beta chains share one sample of origin, sequenced in a study of CD8 T cells in Susac syndrome. A quantity of about 0.5 to 1 ug RNA underwent reverse transcription using random hexamers. TCRdb reprocessed the immunoSEQ multiplex PCR reads with MiXCR, giving one entry per CDR3 protein. The data show approximately 200,000 distinct CDR3 sequences, about 93% seen once. Sample: CD8+ T cells from PBMCs. Receptors originate from a human donor with multiple sclerosis.

The chain joins TRBV12-3 or TRBV12-4 to TRBJ2-7; possible D gene TRBD2, 5 bases. Trimming took 7 bases from V and 2 from J, leaving 9 bases between them. The CDR3 is made up of 12 amino acids. The CDR3 sequence is CASNPGAYEQYF. As DNA, the CDR3 is TGTGCCAGCAATCCCGGGGCCTACGAGCAGTACTTC.

The chain joins TRBV21-1 to TRBJ1-1. TRBV21-1 is annotated as a pseudogene. The CDR3 consists of 18 residues. CDR3 in amino acids: CASSIPGCGVVGNTEAFF. CDR3 coding DNA: TGTGCCAGCAGCATTCCAGGCTGTGGGGTGGTGGGGAACACTGAAGCTTTCTTT.

The V and J genes are TRBV6-5 and TRBJ2-5; no reliable D call. The CDR3 totals 15 residues. Trimming removed 5 bases from V and 4 bases from J, with 17 bases in between. Germline-derived CDR1 and CDR2 are MNHEY and SVGAGI. This CDR3 reads CASSPPRGPIETQYF. Here the CDR3 DNA reads TGTGCCAGCAGTCCACCGCGTGGGCCCATAGAGACCCAGTACTTC.

V and J are TRBV6-2 or TRBV6-3 and TRBJ1-2, with no clear D. The CDR3 has 13 amino acids. V gave up 3 bases and J gave up 4 bases, with 9 bases separating them. Germline CDR1 reads MNHEY; CDR2 reads SVGEGT. CDR3 nucleotide sequence: TGTGCCAGCAGTTATGTCGGCGTCTATGGCTACACCTTC. It specifies CASSYVGVYGYTF.

V is TRBV14 and J is TRBJ2-3; a possible D gene is TRBD1 (5 bases). V was cut by 0 bases and J by 5 bases, with 9 bases left in between. The CDR3 has 14 residues. Germline V gives CDR1 SGHDN, CDR2 FVKESK. The CDR3 region has the DNA TGTGCCAGCAGCCAAGAGCAGGGCAGAGATACGCAGTATTTT. Protein sequence: CASSQEQGRDTQYF.

This rearrangement joins TRBV11-1 to TRBJ2-1; 7 bases are shared with TRBD2. J gave up 4 bases and V 5 bases, and 11 bases lay outside the gene matches. This CDR3 is 16 amino acids long. CDR1 SGHAT and CDR2 FQDESV come from the germline V gene (reference sequence). This CDR3 reads CASSLNRLASYNEQFF. CDR3 nucleotide sequence: TGTGCCAGCAGCCTTAACAGACTAGCCTCATACAATGAGCAGTTCTTC.

This sequence joins TRBV10-3 and TRBJ2-2, with D perhaps matching TRBD1 or TRBD2 (5 bases each). CDR1 ENHRY and CDR2 SYGVKD come from the germline V gene. V lost 10 bases, J lost 8 bases, and 14 bases lay in between. The CDR3 sequence is 12 residues long. The CDR3 spells CATQQGEGELFF. CDR3 DNA sequence: TGTGCCACCCAGCAGGGAGAAGGGGAGCTGTTTTTT.

The chain recombines TRBV9 with TRBJ2-1, with D maybe TRBD2 (5 bases). This CDR3 has 15 amino acids. Germline V gene lookup returns CDR1 SGDLS and CDR2 YYNGEE. V lost 1 base to trimming and J lost 6 bases, with 14 bases between them. As DNA, the CDR3 is TGTGCCAGCAGCGTATCGGGAATCCTAAGCAATGAGCAGTTCTTC. It codes for CASSVSGILSNEQFF.

Concerning this clonotype itself: The junction departs from the called germline gene at one end, perhaps through a read error. The gene calls are TRBV30 and TRBJ1-4, with 9 bases identical to TRBD1. The CDR3 runs 14 residues. Germline loops: CDR1 GTSNPN, CDR2 SVGIG (reference sequence). The CDR3 sequence is CAWNPGQGTQDSLF. In nucleotides, the CDR3 is TGCGCCTGGAACCCGGGACAGGGTACTCAAGATTCGCTTTTT.

This sequence joins TRBV2 and TRBJ1-3; D remains unclear. Germline assignment: CDR1 SNHLY and CDR2 FYNNEI. Trimming removed 2 bases from V and 0 bases from J, with 8 bases in between. The CDR3 has 15 residues. CDR3 region: CASSEFRASGNTIYF. The CDR3 DNA follows: TGTGCCAGCAGTGAATTTAGGGCCTCTGGAAACACCATATATTTT.

The V and J genes are TRBV7-9 and TRBJ2-1; 11 nucleotides agree with TRBD2. The CDR3 is 15 amino acids. J gave up 5 bases and V 0 bases, and 0 bases lay outside the gene matches. CDR1 and CDR2 from the germline V gene are SEHNR and FQNEAQ (reference sequence). CDR3 coding DNA: TGTGCCAGCAGCTTAGCACTAGCGGGGGACAATGAGCAGTTCTTC. Translated: CASSLALAGDNEQFF.

This clonotype was detected only once. V gene TRBV9 combines with J gene TRBJ2-1; TRBD2 aligns across 11 bases. Trimming removed 1 base from V and 9 bases from J; junction bases left unmatched: 24. Per the germline V gene, CDR1 is SGDLS and CDR2 is YYNGEE. This CDR3 is built from 21 residues. The CDR3 region is CASSVPSGLAGGQRFNSEQFF. CDR3 bases: TGTGCCAGCAGCGTACCTTCCGGGTTAGCGGGGGGGCAGAGGTTTAATAGTGAGCAGTTCTTC.

The chain joins TRBV4-2 to TRBJ2-3, with 7 bases fitting TRBD2. The CDR3 has 17 amino acids. CDR1 is LGHNA and CDR2 is YNFKEQ in the germline V gene. The J segment lost 4 bases and the V segment lost 1 base, leaving 11 bases of the junction unmatched. This CDR3 is CASSQALGAGEADTQYF. The CDR3 coding sequence is TGTGCCAGCAGCCAAGCCCTCGGGGCGGGAGAGGCAGATACGCAGTATTTT.

The CDR3 region has the DNA TGCGCCAGCAGCCAAGATGACGGGGCCTACGAGCAGTACTTC. Residues: CASSQDDGAYEQYF. The chain recombines TRBV4-1 with TRBJ2-7; D is perhaps TRBD2 (5 bases). The germline CDR1 and CDR2 sequences are MGHRA and YSYEKL. The length of the CDR3 is 14 residues. The V end lost 0 bases, the J end lost 2 bases, and 8 bases lay between the germline ends.

The chain uses TRBV12-3 or TRBV12-4 and TRBJ2-7; TRBD1 matches at 9 bases. Unmatched junction bases numbered 5, after V lost 6 bases and J lost 2 bases. The CDR3 covers 14 residues. The CDR3 reads CASRLGQGTYEQYF. DNA of the CDR3: TGTGCCAGCAGGCTAGGACAGGGGACCTACGAGCAGTACTTC.